What follows are 9 T cell receptor beta chains derived from one specimen sequenced in a study of beta chain features in type 1 diabetes. What was sequenced were expressed TCRB transcripts, since all of the isolated RNA had been reverse transcribed. Only in-frame clones appear in the TCRdb table, and some are missing; sequencing was by immunoSEQ multiplex PCR. Of 300,000 to 400,000 clones in the sample, 9.3% were seen once. These receptors lack a known antigen. Findings of the study overall: In every one of the four CD4+ subsets, TCRB CDR3s were moderately but significantly shorter in Type 1 diabetes patients.

Material: central memory CD4+ T cells from blood. The receptors derive from a man between 25 and 39 years old with type 1 diabetes.

This clone has a count of ten or more. The chain combines TRBV5-5 with TRBJ2-7, with D perhaps matching TRBD1 (6 bases). Germline V CDR1 and CDR2: SGHKS, YYEKEE (reference sequence). The germline V and J ends were trimmed by 5 bases and 3 bases, with 15 bases remaining between them. The CDR3 covers 14 residues. The CDR3 protein is CASRWTDSYYEQYF. CDR3 bases: TGTGCCAGCAGGTGGACAGATTCCTACTACGAGCAGTACTTC. Using reference TRBV5-5 and TRBJ2-7 for the parts outside the CDR3, the full variable domain is DAGVTQSPTHLIKTRGQQVTLRCSPISGHKSVSWYQQVLGQGPQFIFQYYEKEERGRGNFPDRFSARQFPNYSSELNVNALLLGDSALYLCASRWTDSYYEQYFGPGTRLTVT.

A few counts support this clone. The chain carries TRBV6-5 and TRBJ1-5, with no clear D. V was pared by 0 bases and J by 7 bases, with 7 bases between. CDR3 length equals 13 residues. Germline-derived CDR1 and CDR2 are MNHEY and SVGAGI. CDR3 in DNA: TGTGCCAGCAGTTACTCTCGGGAACAGCCCCAGCATTTT. Translated, it gives CASSYSREQPQHF.

This clone appeared many times. The chain combines TRBV4-3 with TRBJ1-1; D remains ambiguous. The CDR3 consists of 17 residues. The ends were cut back, 5 bases at V and 3 bases at J, with 22 bases in the middle. In germline, CDR1 is LGHNA, CDR2 YSLEER. Here the CDR3 DNA reads TGCGCCAGCAGCTCCCGCGGGCGTGGTGGGCAAGACACTGAAGCTTTCTTT. Translated: CASSSRGRGGQDTEAFF.

This clone was seen only a few times. This chain uses TRBV7-9 with TRBJ2-3; TRBD2 agrees at 10 bases. Per the germline V gene, CDR1 is SEHNR and CDR2 is FQNEAQ (reference sequence). Losses at the gene ends were 5 bases for V and 3 bases for J; bases not matched to a gene: 8. This CDR3 has 16 residues. The DNA for the CDR3 is TGTGCCAGCAGCACTCTAGCGGGGGCCCCGACAGATACGCAGTATTTT. Translated, it gives CASSTLAGAPTDTQYF.

The rearrangement links TRBV7-2 to TRBJ2-7; 9 positions match TRBD1. In germline, CDR1 is SGHTA, CDR2 FQGNSA. The J segment lost 2 bases and the V segment lost 8 bases, leaving 4 bases of the junction unmatched. The CDR3 has 13 amino acids. The CDR3 DNA sequence: TGTGCCAGCGGCAGACAGGGGGCCTACGAGCAGTACTTC. Translation gives CASGRQGAYEQYF.

This clone was picked up a small number of times. The chain is built from TRBV5-6 and TRBJ2-7; the match to TRBD2 covers 7 bases. Germline V CDR1 and CDR2: SGHDT, YYEEEE. V lost 4 bases and J lost 4; bases outside the gene matches: 11. This CDR3 comprises 15 residues. CDR3 sequence reads: CASSAAGGKYYEQYF. The DNA for the CDR3 is TGTGCCAGCAGCGCAGCCGGGGGGAAATATTACGAGCAGTACTTC. The variable domain in full, with the rest retrieved from reference TRBV5-6 and TRBJ2-7, is DAGVTQSPTHLIKTRGQQVTLRCSPKSGHDTVSWYQQALGQGPQFIFQYYEEEERQRGNFPDRFSGHQFPNYSSELNVNALLLGDSALYLCASSAAGGKYYEQYFGPGTRLTVT.

A few counts support this clone. The gene calls are TRBV4-1 and TRBJ2-1; 9 bases map to TRBD2. Per germline, CDR1 MGHRA and CDR2 YSYEKL. The V gene end was trimmed by 0 bases and the J gene end by 2 bases; junction bases not matched to a gene: 5. The CDR3 has 17 residues. Here the CDR3 DNA reads TGCGCCAGCAGCCAAGATCGGGCTAGCGGGGCCTACAATGAGCAGTTCTTC. As protein: CASSQDRASGAYNEQFF.

The chain has TRBV28 and TRBJ1-1; TRBD1 might be the D (5 bases). Trimming shortened V by 3 bases and J by 4 bases, and 12 bases separated the two germline ends. Germline loops: CDR1 MDHEN, CDR2 SYDVKM. The CDR3 has 14 amino acids. CDR3 DNA: TGTGCCAGCAGTTTCCACAGGAGGGGCACTGAAGCTTTCTTT. Encoded protein: CASSFHRRGTEAFF.

The chain employs TRBV18 and TRBJ2-7, with 8 bases lining up with TRBD2. The trim removed 0 bases at V and 3 bases at J, leaving 4 bases unmatched. The germline gives CDR1 KGHSH, CDR2 LQKENI. This CDR3 has 15 amino acids. The CDR3 DNA reads TGTGCCAGCTCACCACCTAGTAGCGGGGACTACGAGCAGTACTTC. Amino acids: CASSPPSSGDYEQYF.